This TCR beta chain stems from a study of T cell responses to AZD1222 COVID-19 vaccine. Sequenced by immunoSEQ multiplex PCR; TCRdb stores in-frame clones only, minus some. The profile covers approximately 74,000 clones, with 70% to 90% appearing a single time and under 3% taken by the ten largest. The CDR3 covers 13 residues. The chain is built from TRBV21-1 and TRBJ1-6. TRBV21-1 is described as a pseudogene. This TCR was recovered from an adult in good health. The sample in question was peripheral blood, obtained on day 0 of AZD1222 vaccination. For the CDR3, the DNA is TGTGCCAGCTCCCGGTTAACTGGTTCACCCCTCCACTTT. Its protein is CASSRLTGSPLHF.